This entry lists 3 T cell receptor beta chains sequenced from one sample in a study of T cell responses to AZD1222 COVID-19 vaccine. Some clones are missing from TCRdb's copy, which holds only in-frame ones; the method was immunoSEQ multiplex PCR. The table has approximately 140,000 clones, roughly nine tenths seen once. The sample in question was peripheral blood, obtained 28 days after the second AZD1222 dose. All receptors derive from an adult who received the AZD1222 COVID-19 vaccine.

The chain joins TRBV5-1 to TRBJ1-6, with D possibly being TRBD1 (6 bases). The CDR3 consists of 15 residues. Trimming took off 0 bases at V and 9 bases at J, with 13 bases between the two ends. Germline V gene data show CDR1 as SGHRS and CDR2 as YFSETQ. The DNA for the CDR3 is TGCGCCAGCAGCTTGGGGGGGCCCTTGGGTTCACCCCTCCACTTT. This translates into CASSLGGPLGSPLHF.

This chain joins TRBV15 and TRBJ1-2; D may be TRBD1 (5 bases). CDR1 is LNHNV and CDR2 is YYDKDF in the germline V gene (reference sequence). Trimming took 0 bases from V and 6 from J, leaving 11 bases between them. The CDR3 loop spans 14 amino acids. The CDR3 DNA reads TGTGCCACCAGCAGAGATGCAGGGCGGGATGGCTACACCTTC. Translated: CATSRDAGRDGYTF.

The chain links TRBV19 to TRBJ1-1; D is perhaps TRBD1 (5 bases). Trimming shortened V by 4 bases and J by 4 bases, and 10 bases separated the two germline ends. This CDR3 spans 13 amino acids. CDR1 and CDR2 (germline): LNHDA, SQIVND (reference sequence). Written as DNA, the CDR3 is TGTGCCAGTAGTAAACTAAGGGGCACTGAAGCTTTCTTT. Protein product: CASSKLRGTEAFF.